This TCR beta chain is from a study of blood T cell repertoires in COVID-19. Study overall: The United States, Italy and Spain were the sources of the acute and convalescent COVID-19 samples. Sources were T cells, B-cell-depleted T cells, or PBMCs; the material itself was cDNA or gDNA.

Per the original methods: Nucleated cell counts were estimated from reference gene primer amplification. Assay used: immunoSEQ multiplex PCR; TCRdb lists only in-frame clones, some missing. The V and J calls and clone size come from that table; D and trimming were worked out from the DNA. This sample has around 260,000 clones; more than 75% occur once, and the top ten carry 2% to 2.5%. This CDR3 spans 22 amino acids. Germline CDR1 reads MNHEY; CDR2 reads SMNVEV (reference sequence). Trimming removed 0 bases from V and 1 base from J; junction bases left unmatched: 20. This clonotype originated in a woman between 45 and 65 years old with acute or convalescent COVID-19. The chain couples TRBV27 to TRBJ2-3; 9 bases align to TRBD2. Sequencing was performed on peripheral blood. In nucleotides, the CDR3 is TGTGCCAGCAGTTTATCGTTCGTATTAGCGGGAGTGGGGCGGGGGGGCACAGATACGCAGTATTTT. Translating it yields CASSLSFVLAGVGRGGTDTQYF.